A selection of T cell receptor beta chains follows, all from one sample in a study of cytomegalovirus exposure and HLA in healthy donors. This table comes from immunoSEQ multiplex PCR, and its TCRdb copy is limited to in-frame clones, with some not included. The data hold roughly 160,000 clones, with around 79% observed a single time. Sequencing was performed on PBMCs. The receptors derive from a man in his forties in good health and CMV-seronegative. The CDR3 runs from the conserved cysteine through the conserved F or W. Size is stated for part of the rows, as once, few or many counts, or as a class when the clone is expanded.

>TRBJ2-3|-|TRBV2
CASRGGDTQYF
>TRBJ2-7|-|TRBV6-5
CASSYAVPRGYF
>TRBJ1-1|-|TRBV2
CASSEVVGGITEAFF
>TRBJ2-3|-|TRBV4-1
CASSQGLAGGYGTQYF
>TRBJ2-7|-|TRBV9
CASSVGGFAYEQYF
>TRBJ2-3|few|TRBV5-6
CASSLRVSGGTDTQYF
>TRBJ1-1|-|TRBV7-6
CASSPGGETEAFF
>TRBJ2-4|once|TRBV4-2
CASSGSGQEKNIQYF
>TRBJ2-5|-|TRBV5-6
CASSLLQETQYF
>TRBJ1-2|-|TRBV5-4
CASSPDGTGDYGYTF
>TRBJ1-2|-|TRBV9
CASSVRDRNGYTF
>TRBJ2-7|-|TRBV30
CAWSPLSGGGGEQYF
>TRBJ2-1|-|TRBV10-3
CAISGLAGSSYNEQFF
>TRBJ2-2|-|TRBV25-1
CASRPGGITGELFF
>TRBJ2-7|-|TRBV5-4
CASIRDRAFYEQYF
>TRBJ1-1|once|TRBV7-9
CASSHPTTLNTEAFF
>TRBJ1-5|-|TRBV15
CATSRLQGSQPQHF
>TRBJ1-5|-|TRBV4-3
CASSHSPQGPSNQPQHF
>TRBJ1-6|once|TRBV7-6
CASSVQGYNSPLHF
>TRBJ2-2|-|TRBV9
CASSVARTGELFF
>TRBJ2-1|-|TRBV4-1
CASSQSGGPYNEQFF
>TRBJ1-2|few|TRBV5-1
CASSLDPGANYGYTF
>TRBJ2-2|-|TRBV6-5
CASTKGQSTGELFF
>TRBJ2-7|-|TRBV29-1
CSVVGTGGVQQYF
>TRBJ2-5|-|TRBV7-7
CASSLTGTKETQYF
>TRBJ1-6|-|TRBV5-6
CASSLSAPTRGRISPLHF
>TRBJ2-2|-|TRBV2
CSSGGGNTGELFF
>TRBJ1-2|-|TRBV15
CATSREIGQIYGYTF
>TRBJ1-4|-|TRBV29-1
CSVGGSSGNEKLFF
>TRBJ2-3|-|TRBV7-8
CASSLGGEGTQYF
>TRBJ1-6|-|TRBV27
CASRPGQGLLVAVYNSPLHF
>TRBJ2-7|-|TRBV5-1
CASRTTGQNTYEQYF
>TRBJ2-3|-|TRBV7-9
CASRPTRGGADTQYF
>TRBJ1-6|-|TRBV5-1
CASHGEGSYSPLHF
>TRBJ2-3|once|TRBV7-3
CASSRQLRGMPDTQYF
>TRBJ2-1|few|TRBV10-1
CASSDRITNEQFF
>TRBJ2-2|-|TRBV6-1
CASRGQGGNTGELFF
>TRBJ1-5|once|TRBV6-1
CASSESRGGQPQHF
>TRBJ1-2|-|TRBV27
CASSLDRSNGYTF